This T cell receptor (beta chain) was observed in a study of blood T cell repertoires in COVID-19 (dated by TCRdb to 2018 to 2021). For context, the study as a whole: The collaborator samples originated in the United States, Italy and Spain and spanned the acute and convalescent phases of COVID-19. The material from the prospective study consisted of cDNA or gDNA derived from T cells, B-cell-depleted T cells, or PBMCs. The dataset comprised deeply sampled blood TCRbeta repertoires from subjects exposed to, actively infected with, or recovered from COVID-19. The repertoires were made available in a free public database intended to serve as a resource for research on the immune response to SARS-CoV-2. The samples were drawn from the first 160 participants of the ongoing ImmuneRACE study and from 1,200 or so subjects provided by 6 global collaborators. The sample metadata nearly always contained a de-identified subject ID, COVID-19 status, age in years and sex. Where available, HLA class I and class II types were taken from metadata supplied by the sample provider and were not determined by assay-based typing.

Results the study describes overall, beyond this receptor: Clinical and demographic metadata were provided uncurated, with the amount varying by source and participant.

TCRbeta CDR3 regions were amplified from genomic DNA by means of the immunoSEQ Assay, a bias-controlled multiplex PCR. Under the source paper's analysis protocol: Nucleated cell counts per sample were estimated from amplification of reference gene primers within the assay. To quantify the absolute abundance of each unique TCRbeta CDR3 rearrangement, sequence reads were collapsed and filtered. Productive Simpson clonality was computed per sample as the square root of Simpson's diversity index over productive rearrangements. The table was pulled from immuneACCESS by TCRdb, which kept in-frame rearrangements only. Such tables lose some clones; where checked, under half of the loss comes from unresolved V genes, and the rest has no known cause. The D gene and trimming were derived from the DNA, and the V and J assignments and clone size from that table. The sample table lists about 140,000 clones, about four fifths of them with a count of one. The ten largest clonotypes hold approximately 3.6% of the sample.

Inclusive of the bounding cysteine and phenylalanine, the CDR3 is 17 residues long. Left in the record is the CDR3 DNA by itself, 51 bases read in frame from the first base. Between the V and J ends, shortened by 5 bases and 3 bases respectively, the junction contains 20 bases. Based on the germline V gene, the CDR1 and CDR2 sequences are SGHVS and FNYEAQ. Remarks on this clone: The clone's antigen remains unknown. Base qualities are missing; no much larger clone stands one base away.

A second Seattle source provided samples from volunteer blood donors who had recovered from COVID-19. Each collaborating institution followed its own protocols to collect whole blood in K2EDTA tubes. For TCRbeta analysis, collaborator samples were shipped as frozen whole blood, as isolated PBMCs, or as DNA extracted from either sample type. Sequences were obtained from peripheral blood. The chain is encoded by TRBV7-6 joined to TRBJ1-3; the D gene assignment is ambiguous. This clonotype was sampled from a man aged 70-80 years who had recovered from COVID-19. The base sequence is TGTGCCAGCAGCGAGCCTCAAATCATACCAGGTGGAAACACCATATATTTT. This encodes CASSEPQIIPGGNTIYF.